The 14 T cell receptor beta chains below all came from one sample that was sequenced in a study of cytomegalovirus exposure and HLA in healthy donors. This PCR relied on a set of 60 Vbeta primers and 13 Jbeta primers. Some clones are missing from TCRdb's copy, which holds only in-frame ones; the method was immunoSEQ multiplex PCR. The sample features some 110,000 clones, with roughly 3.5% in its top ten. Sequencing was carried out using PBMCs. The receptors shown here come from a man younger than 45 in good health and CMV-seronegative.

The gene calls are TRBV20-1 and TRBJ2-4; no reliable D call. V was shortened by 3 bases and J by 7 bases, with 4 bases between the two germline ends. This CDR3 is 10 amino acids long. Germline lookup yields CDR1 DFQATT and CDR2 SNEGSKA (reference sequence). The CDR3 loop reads CSARRNIQYF. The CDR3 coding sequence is TGCAGTGCTAGGAGGAACATTCAGTACTTC.

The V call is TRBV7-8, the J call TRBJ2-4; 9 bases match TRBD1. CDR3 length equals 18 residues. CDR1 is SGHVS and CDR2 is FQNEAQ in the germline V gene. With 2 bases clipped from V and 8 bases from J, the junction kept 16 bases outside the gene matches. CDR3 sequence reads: CASSLLIPRDRERDIQYF. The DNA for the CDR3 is TGTGCCAGCAGCTTATTGATTCCACGGGACAGGGAAAGAGACATTCAGTACTTC.

CDR3: CASSLGGASYEQYF. CDR3 nucleotides: TGTGCCAGCAGCTTAGGCGGGGCCTCCTACGAGCAGTACTTC. The chain carries TRBV7-2 and TRBJ2-7; weak D call: TRBD2 (6 bases). Trimming removed 1 base from V and 0 bases from J, with 7 bases in between. The length of the CDR3 is 14 residues. CDR1 is SGHTA, CDR2 FQGNSA, per germline. Full variable domain (rest looked up from reference TRBV7-2 and TRBJ2-7): GAGVSQSPSNKVTEKGKDVELRCDPISGHTALYWYRQSLGQGLEFLIYFQGNSAPDKSGLPSDRFSAERTGGSVSTLTIQRTQQEDSAVYLCASSLGGASYEQYFGPGTRLTVT.

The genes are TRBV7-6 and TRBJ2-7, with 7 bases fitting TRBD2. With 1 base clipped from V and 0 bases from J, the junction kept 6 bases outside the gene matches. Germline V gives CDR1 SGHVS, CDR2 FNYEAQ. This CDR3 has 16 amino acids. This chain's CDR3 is CASSLGEGRSSYEQYF. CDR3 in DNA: TGTGCCAGCAGCTTAGGGGAGGGCAGGAGCTCCTACGAGCAGTACTTC.

Here the CDR3 DNA reads TGCGCCAGCACCCCCCAAGTTGGGGCCACAGATACGCAGTATTTT. Translation gives CASTPQVGATDTQYF. The rearrangement uses TRBV5-1 and TRBJ2-3, with D tentatively TRBD1 (5 bases). V shed 6 bases and J shed 2 bases, with 16 bases lying between them. The CDR3 loop spans 15 amino acids. Looked up from germline, CDR1 is SGHRS and CDR2 is YFSETQ.

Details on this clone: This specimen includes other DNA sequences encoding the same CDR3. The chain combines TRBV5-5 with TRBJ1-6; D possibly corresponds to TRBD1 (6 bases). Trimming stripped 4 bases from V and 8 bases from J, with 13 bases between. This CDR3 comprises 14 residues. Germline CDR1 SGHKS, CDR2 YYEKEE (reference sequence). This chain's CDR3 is CASSLQGLDSPLHF. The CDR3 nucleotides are TGTGCCAGCAGCCTACAGGGTTTGGATTCACCCCTCCACTTT.

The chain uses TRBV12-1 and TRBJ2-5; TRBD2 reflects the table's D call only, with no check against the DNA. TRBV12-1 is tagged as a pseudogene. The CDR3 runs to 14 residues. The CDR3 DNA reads TGTGCCAGCAGCTGGGGACTTCCCAAAGAGACCCAGTACTTC. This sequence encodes CASSWGLPKETQYF.

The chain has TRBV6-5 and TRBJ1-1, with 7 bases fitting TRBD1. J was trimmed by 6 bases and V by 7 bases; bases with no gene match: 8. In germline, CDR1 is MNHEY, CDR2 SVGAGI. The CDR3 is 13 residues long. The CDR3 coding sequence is TGTGCCAGCAAGGGTTACAGGGGCTCTGAAGCTTTCTTT. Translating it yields CASKGYRGSEAFF.

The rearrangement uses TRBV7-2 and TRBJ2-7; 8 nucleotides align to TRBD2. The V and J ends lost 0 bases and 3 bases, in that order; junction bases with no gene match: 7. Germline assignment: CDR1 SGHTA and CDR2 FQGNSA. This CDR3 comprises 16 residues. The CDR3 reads CASSLARASGYYEQYF. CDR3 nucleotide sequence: TGTGCCAGCAGCTTAGCGAGGGCTAGCGGGTACTACGAGCAGTACTTC.

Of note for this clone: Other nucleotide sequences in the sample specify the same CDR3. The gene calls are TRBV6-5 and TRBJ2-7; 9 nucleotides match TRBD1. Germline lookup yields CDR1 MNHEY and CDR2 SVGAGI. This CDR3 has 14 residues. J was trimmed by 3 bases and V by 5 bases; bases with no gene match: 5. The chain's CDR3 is CASSPPGQGYEQYF. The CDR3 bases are TGTGCCAGCAGTCCTCCGGGACAGGGCTACGAGCAGTACTTC.

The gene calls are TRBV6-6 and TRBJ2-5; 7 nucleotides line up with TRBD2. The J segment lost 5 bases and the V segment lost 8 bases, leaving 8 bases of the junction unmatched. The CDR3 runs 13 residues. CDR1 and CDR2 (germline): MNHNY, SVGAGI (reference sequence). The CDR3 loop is CASVYMGGETQYF. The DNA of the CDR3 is TGTGCCAGCGTATACATGGGGGGGGAGACCCAGTACTTC.

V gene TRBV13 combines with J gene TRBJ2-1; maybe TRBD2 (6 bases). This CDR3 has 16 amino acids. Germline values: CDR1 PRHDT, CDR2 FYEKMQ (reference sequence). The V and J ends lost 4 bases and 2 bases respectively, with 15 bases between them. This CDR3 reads CASSSWDFEAYNEQFF. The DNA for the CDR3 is TGTGCCAGCAGCTCCTGGGACTTCGAGGCCTACAATGAGCAGTTCTTC. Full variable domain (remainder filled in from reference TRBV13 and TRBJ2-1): AAGVIQSPRHLIKEKRETATLKCYPIPRHDTVYWYQQGPGQDPQFLISFYEKMQSDKGSIPDRFSAQQFSDYHSELNMSSLELGDSALYFCASSSWDFEAYNEQFFGPGTRLTVL.

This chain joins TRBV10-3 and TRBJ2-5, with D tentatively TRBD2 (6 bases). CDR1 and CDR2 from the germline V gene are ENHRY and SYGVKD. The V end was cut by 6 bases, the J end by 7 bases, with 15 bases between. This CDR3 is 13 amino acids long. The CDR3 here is CAISLNGGGTQYF. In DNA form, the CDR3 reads TGTGCCATCAGCCTAAATGGGGGAGGGACCCAGTACTTC.

CDR3 region: CASSLSHQGKNEQFF. The CDR3, as DNA: TGTGCCAGCAGTTTATCTCATCAGGGTAAGAATGAGCAGTTCTTC. The V gene is TRBV28, the J gene TRBJ2-1; D possibly corresponds to TRBD1 (5 bases). The V end lost 1 base, the J end lost 7 bases, and 14 bases lay between the germline ends. In germline, CDR1 is MDHEN, CDR2 SYDVKM. This CDR3 is 15 amino acids long. The full variable domain, its missing parts supplied by reference TRBV28 and TRBJ2-1, is DVKVTQSSRYLVKRTGEKVFLECVQDMDHENMFWYRQDPGLGLRLIYFSYDVKMKEKGDIPEGYSVSREKKERFSLILESASTNQTSMYLCASSLSHQGKNEQFFGPGTRLTVL.